This TCR beta chain was captured by sequencing in a study of OX40 agonist ivuxolimab in advanced cancers. Looked up from germline, CDR1 is SGHAT and CDR2 is FQNNGV. This CDR3 has 16 amino acids. Trimming stripped 1 base from V and 0 bases from J, with 10 bases between. Sequencing was performed with immunoSEQ multiplex PCR; in TCRdb, only in-frame clones are kept and a portion is missing. The sample contains 65,000 to 95,000 clones, approximately 94% of which appear only once. The receptor comes from an adult with an advanced solid tumor such as melanoma, head and neck, liver or kidney cancer. This specimen was CD4+ or CD8+ T cells sorted from blood, taken in a trial of the OX40 agonist ivuxolimab. The V and J genes are TRBV11-2 and TRBJ2-1; D might be TRBD2 (6 bases). In DNA, the CDR3 is TGTGCCAGCAGCTTAGGCGGGATCGGCTCCTACAATGAGCAGTTCTTC. It specifies CASSLGGIGSYNEQFF.